This T cell receptor (beta chain) was found in a study of cytomegalovirus exposure and HLA in healthy donors. Broader study findings: It was reported in a later analysis that an Asian-associated ancestry cluster showed fewer N-insertions than the approximately 670-donor mean. At a 0.05 false discovery rate, a later analysis found 15,000 to 20,000 TCR beta sequences to be associated with HLA alleles. TCR beta chains numbering more than 150 were designated cytomegalovirus-associated.

PCR employed 60 Vbeta and 13 Jbeta primers. Method: immunoSEQ multiplex PCR; TCRdb's copy keeps in-frame clones and lacks some. The data show 250,000 to 350,000 clones, roughly 89% seen once. Regarding this clone: Its antigen is still unknown. Its ends do not fully match the called genes, so a read error is possible.

The CDR3 loop spans 15 amino acids. Germline loops: CDR1 SEHNR, CDR2 FQNEAQ (reference sequence). The origin of this receptor is a man in his forties in good health and CMV-seropositive. The sequenced material came from PBMCs. The rearrangement uses TRBV7-9 and TRBJ2-3; D may be TRBD2 (5 bases). The CDR3 nucleotides are TGTTCCAGCAGCCCTCGGGTGGGGAGCCGCGATACGCAGTATTTT. Translating gives CSSSPRVGSRDTQYF.